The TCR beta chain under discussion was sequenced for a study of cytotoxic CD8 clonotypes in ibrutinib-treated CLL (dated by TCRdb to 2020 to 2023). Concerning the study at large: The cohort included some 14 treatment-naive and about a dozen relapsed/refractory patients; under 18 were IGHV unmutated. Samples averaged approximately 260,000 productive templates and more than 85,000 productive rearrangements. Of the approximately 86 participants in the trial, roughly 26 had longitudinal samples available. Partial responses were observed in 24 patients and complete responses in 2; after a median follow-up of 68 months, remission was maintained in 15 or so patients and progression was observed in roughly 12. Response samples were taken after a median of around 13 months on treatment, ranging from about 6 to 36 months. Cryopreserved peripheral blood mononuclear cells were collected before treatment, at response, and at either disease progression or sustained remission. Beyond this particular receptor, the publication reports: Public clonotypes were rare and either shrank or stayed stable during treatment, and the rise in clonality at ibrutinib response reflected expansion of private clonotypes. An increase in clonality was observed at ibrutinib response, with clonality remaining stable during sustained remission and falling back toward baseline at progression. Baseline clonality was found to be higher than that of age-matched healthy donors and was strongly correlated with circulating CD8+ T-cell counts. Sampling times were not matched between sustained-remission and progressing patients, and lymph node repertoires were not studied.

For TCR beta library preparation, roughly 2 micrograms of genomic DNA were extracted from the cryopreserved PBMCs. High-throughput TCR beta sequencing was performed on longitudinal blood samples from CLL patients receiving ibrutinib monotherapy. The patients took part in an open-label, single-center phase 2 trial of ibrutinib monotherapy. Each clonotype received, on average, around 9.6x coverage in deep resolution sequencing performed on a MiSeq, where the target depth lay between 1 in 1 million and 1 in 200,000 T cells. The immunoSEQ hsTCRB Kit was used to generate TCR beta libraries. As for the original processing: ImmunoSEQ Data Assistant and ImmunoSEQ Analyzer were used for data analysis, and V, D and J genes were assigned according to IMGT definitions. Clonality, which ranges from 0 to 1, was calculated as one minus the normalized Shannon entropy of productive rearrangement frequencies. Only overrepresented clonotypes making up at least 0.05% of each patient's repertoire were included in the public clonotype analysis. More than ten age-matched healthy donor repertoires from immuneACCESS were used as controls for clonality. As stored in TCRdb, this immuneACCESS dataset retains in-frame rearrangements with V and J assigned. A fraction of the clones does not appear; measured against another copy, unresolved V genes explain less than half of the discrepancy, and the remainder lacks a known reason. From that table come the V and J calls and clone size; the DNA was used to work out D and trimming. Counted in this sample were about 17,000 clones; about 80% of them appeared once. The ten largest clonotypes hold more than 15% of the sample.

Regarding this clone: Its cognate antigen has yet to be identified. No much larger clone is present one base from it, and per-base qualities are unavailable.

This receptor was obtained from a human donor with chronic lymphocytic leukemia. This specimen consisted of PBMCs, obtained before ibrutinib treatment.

At the DNA level, the sequence is TGTGCCAGTACTCACGGGACAGGTCGTCAGCCCCAGCATTTT. It specifies CASTHGTGRQPQHF. Recombination linked TRBV19 to TRBJ1-5; the central 8 bases match TRBD1. The germline V gene (reference sequence) supplies CDR1 LNHDA and CDR2 SQIVND. From cysteine to phenylalanine, the CDR3 is 14 amino acids long. Only the CDR3 part of the read is kept: 42 bases, read in frame from the first base. V and J are trimmed by 7 bases and 6 bases, and the gene matches miss 8 bases of the junction.